A selection of T cell receptor beta chains follows, all from one sample in a study of cytomegalovirus exposure and HLA in healthy donors. Sequencing used immunoSEQ multiplex PCR; TCRdb keeps in-frame clones, though not all of them. This table has 100,000 to 150,000 clones, over 65% appearing once. Sequenced input: PBMCs. The receptors shown here come from a man between 35 and 55 years old in good health and CMV-seropositive. Each CDR3 is given with its conserved first and last residue. D genes are given only for firm matches. Some rows have no size entry. The others give once, few or many, or a class for an expanded clone.

v_gene	j_gene	len	d_gene	abundance	CDR3nt	CDR3aa
TRBV7-9	TRBJ2-1	15	TRBD1	NA	TGTGCCAGCAGCCACCGGGACAGGGCTTACAATGAGCAGTTCTTC	CASSHRDRAYNEQFF
TRBV6-5	TRBJ2-2	15	TRBD2	NA	TGTGCCAGCAGTTACAGGATAGCGGGTGCCGGGGAGCTGTTTTTT	CASSYRIAGAGELFF
TRBV6-5	TRBJ2-7	14	NA	NA	TGTGCCAGCAGTTTCCTGACAGGCTCCTACGAGCAGTACTTC	CASSFLTGSYEQYF
TRBV5-8	TRBJ2-6	14	NA	NA	TGTGCCAGCAGCCGGACCACAGGGTTTAGAGTCCTGACTTTC	CASSRTTGFRVLTF
TRBV7-8	TRBJ2-7	14	NA	few	TGTGCCAGCAGCTTAGGACACAGAAACTACGAGCAGTACTTC	CASSLGHRNYEQYF
TRBV7-9	TRBJ1-1	15	NA	NA	TGTGCCAGCAGCCCGCAGGGGCCCGGGAACACTGAAGCTTTCTTT	CASSPQGPGNTEAFF
TRBV6-1	TRBJ1-5	11	NA	NA	TGTGCCAGCAGTCAGAATCAGCCCCAGCATTTT	CASSQNQPQHF
TRBV7-9	TRBJ2-7	17	NA	NA	TGTGCCAGCAGCTCCTCCCGCCCGGTCGTGTTTCGAGGGGAGCAGTACTTC	CASSSSRPVVFRGEQYF
TRBV4-2	TRBJ1-2	15	NA	NA	TGTGCCAGCAGCCAAGAAGCAGGAACCATCTATGGCTACACCTTC	CASSQEAGTIYGYTF
TRBV28	TRBJ1-4	16	NA	NA	TGTGCCAGCAGTATGCTACAAGGGGGAAGAGGTGAAAAACTGTTTTTT	CASSMLQGGRGEKLFF
TRBV4-2	TRBJ2-6	18	NA	NA	TGTGCCAGCAGTCAGACAGGCGTCCCCACGTCTGGGGCCAACGTCCTGACTTTC	CASSQTGVPTSGANVLTF
TRBV19	TRBJ1-1	16	TRBD1	once	TGTGCCAGTAGAAAGGGGGAAGGACAGGGGATAAGTGAAGCTTTCTTT	CASRKGEGQGISEAFF
TRBV7-2	TRBJ2-7	14	NA	NA	TGTGCCAGCAGCTTAGGCGGGCCCTCCTACGAGCAGTACTTC	CASSLGGPSYEQYF
TRBV4-1	TRBJ1-1	13	NA	NA	TGCGCCAGCAGCCAATGGGGGGGCACTGAAGCTTTCTTT	CASSQWGGTEAFF
TRBV15	TRBJ2-3	14	NA	NA	TGTGCCACCGGGGTGGGGGGATCAGCAGATACGCAGTATTTT	CATGVGGSADTQYF
TRBV5-1	TRBJ1-5	15	TRBD1	few	TGCGCCAGCGCCCCGGACAGGGGTAACAATCAGCCCCAGCATTTT	CASAPDRGNNQPQHF
TRBV4-1	TRBJ2-1	17	NA	NA	TGCGCCAGCAGCCAAGAGGTCGGGACTCCAAAAGGGGATGAGCAGTTCTTC	CASSQEVGTPKGDEQFF
TRBV27	TRBJ2-7	18	TRBD1	NA	TGTGCCAGCAGTTTAAATCAGGGATTGGGTAGGACAGGGAACGAGCAGTACTTC	CASSLNQGLGRTGNEQYF
TRBV11-2	TRBJ2-7	13	NA	NA	TGTGCCAGCAGCTTAGGGAGGGGTTTCGAGCAGTACTTC	CASSLGRGFEQYF
TRBV27	TRBJ2-2	16	NA	NA	TGTGCCAGCAGAGTCCGACAGGCTTCGAACACCGGGGAGCTGTTTTTT	CASRVRQASNTGELFF
TRBV7-3	TRBJ2-7	18	TRBD2	NA	TGTGCCAGCAGCTTAATCCCCGCTGGGGTAGCGGGTGAAAACGAGCAGTACTTC	CASSLIPAGVAGENEQYF
TRBV7-3	TRBJ2-1	19	TRBD2	NA	TGTGCCAGCAGCCCGCGGCCCAAGACTAGCGGGAGAGTTGACAATGAGCAGTTCTTC	CASSPRPKTSGRVDNEQFF
TRBV5-8	TRBJ2-3	17	TRBD2	NA	TGTGCCAGCACCCGGACTAGCGGGAGCGTCGTCACAGATACGCAGTATTTT	CASTRTSGSVVTDTQYF
TRBV5-1	TRBJ2-5	13	TRBD2	NA	TGCGCCAGCAGGCTAGCGGGGCAAGAGACCCAGTACTTC	CASRLAGQETQYF
TRBV19	TRBJ1-1	15	TRBD1	few	TGTGCCAGTAGTATTGGAGGGACAGCGAACACTGAAGCTTTCTTT	CASSIGGTANTEAFF
TRBV5-6	TRBJ1-2	15	NA	NA	TGTGCCAGCAGTCCAGGAACCGCCGCTAACTATGGCTACACCTTC	CASSPGTAANYGYTF